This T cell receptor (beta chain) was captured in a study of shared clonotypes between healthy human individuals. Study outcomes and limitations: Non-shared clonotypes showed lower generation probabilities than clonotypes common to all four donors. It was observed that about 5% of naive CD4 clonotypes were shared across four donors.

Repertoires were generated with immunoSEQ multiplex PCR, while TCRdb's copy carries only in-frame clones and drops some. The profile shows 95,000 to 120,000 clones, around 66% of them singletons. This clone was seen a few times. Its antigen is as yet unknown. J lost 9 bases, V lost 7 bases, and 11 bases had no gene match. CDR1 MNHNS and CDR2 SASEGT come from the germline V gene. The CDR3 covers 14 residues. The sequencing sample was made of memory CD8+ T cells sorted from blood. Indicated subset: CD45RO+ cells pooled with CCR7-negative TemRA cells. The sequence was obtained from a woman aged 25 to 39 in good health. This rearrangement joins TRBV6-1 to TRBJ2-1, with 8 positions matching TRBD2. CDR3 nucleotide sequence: TGTGCCAGCACCCAGACTAGCGAGGTCAGTGAGCAGTTCTTC. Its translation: CASTQTSEVSEQFF.